The 4 T cell receptor beta chains in this list originate from one sample, sequenced in a study of naive and memory T cell subsets. Overall study findings and caveats: Possibly reflecting memory cells re-expressing CD45RA, a few larger clonotypes occurred in naive repertoires, especially CD8.

Two oligonucleotides, mixed equimolar, formed the beta constant-region primer covering TRBC1 and TRBC2. Ligated cDNA was amplified by four rounds of PCR with nested alpha and beta constant-region primers and SP2. TCRdb reprocessed the UMI-ligation and nested PCR reads with MiXCR, giving one entry per CDR3 protein. The sample shows 150,000 or so distinct CDR3 sequences, roughly 22% of them seen only once. The antigens of these receptors remain unknown. Input material: naive CD4+ T cells from blood. Every receptor here comes from a human donor in good health.

This clonotype was found many times. J is TRBJ2-6 and V is TRBV20-1, with 8 bases identical to TRBD2. The CDR3 has 15 residues. Germline assignment: CDR1 DFQATT and CDR2 SNEGSKA (reference sequence). V shed 5 bases and J 4 bases; nucleotides not matched to a gene: 7. The CDR3: CSARTGGYGANVLTF. CDR3 DNA sequence: TGCAGTGCTCGGACGGGAGGGTACGGGGCCAACGTCCTGACTTTC.

The rearrangement joins TRBV7-2 to TRBJ2-2; D possibly corresponds to TRBD1 (5 bases). This CDR3 has 15 residues. The germline gives CDR1 SGHTA, CDR2 FQGNSA. The V end lost 4 bases, the J end lost 0 bases, and 9 bases lay between the germline ends. CDR3: CASSSTGANTGELFF. The DNA for the CDR3 is TGTGCCAGCAGCTCCACAGGCGCGAACACCGGGGAGCTGTTTTTT.

V and J are TRBV12-3 or TRBV12-4 and TRBJ2-1, with D hard to call. The CDR3 is made up of 15 amino acids. V was clipped by 1 base and J by 0 bases, with 7 bases between them. This chain's CDR3 is CASSLGLTSYNEQFF. As DNA, the CDR3 is TGTGCCAGCAGTTTAGGCCTGACCTCCTACAATGAGCAGTTCTTC.

In this sample, this clonotype turned up a few times. The V call is TRBV6-2 or TRBV6-3, the J call TRBJ2-1; D unresolved. Between the trimmed V and J ends, which lost 2 bases and 4 bases, there was a span of 12 bases. The CDR3 has 15 residues. CDR1 is MNHEY and CDR2 is SVGEGT in the germline V gene. As DNA, the CDR3 is TGTGCCAGCAGTTACGGGCAGACCCCTTACAATGAGCAGTTCTTC. Its translation is CASSYGQTPYNEQFF.